Sequencing of this T cell receptor beta chain was carried out in a study of vaccination and CD4 T cells after COVID-19. Overall study context: The convalescents, six males and four females, included two who were Hispanic.

Germline-derived CDR1 and CDR2 are SGHRS and YFSETQ. The CDR3 contains 16 residues. Trimming cost V 4 bases and J 0 bases; bases outside gene matches: 4. Sequencing of DNA taken from cultured CD4+ T cells relied on the Oncomine TCR Beta short-read assay. TCRdb reanalysed the PCR reads using MiXCR and keeps one entry per CDR3 protein. The repertoire includes roughly 9,800 distinct CDR3 sequences, roughly 25% of them detected once, and 20% to 30% sits in the top ten. About this clonotype itself: Its antigen remains unidentified.

The study's findings and limits: Only post-vaccination samples contained a median approximately 86% of the reactive clones in convalescent patients.

Treatment meaning: approximately 9-day PBMC culture with coronavirus spike peptide pools or control peptides (ViraFEST assay). The sequence came from a human donor who received a COVID-19 vaccine. The J gene is TRBJ1-6, the V gene TRBV5-1; 7 bases are shared with TRBD1. This specimen consisted of CD4+ T cells from blood, cultured in vitro, obtained before SARS-CoV-2 vaccination. CDR3 sequence (DNA): TGCGCCAGCAGCGTCCGGGACAGCTCCTATAATTCACCCCTCCACTTT. Protein: CASSVRDSSYNSPLHF.